The clone carrying this T cell receptor beta chain was observed many times. Its antigen is currently unknown. The sample belongs to a study of tumor-infiltrating lymphocytes in primary liver carcinoma. Study observations and caveats: Top-250-clone fractions were significantly higher in tumors than in blood (p = 0.039).

Unsorted bulk tissue (roughly 19-31 mg) underwent RNA and DNA co-extraction. Surgical resection was used to treat these primary liver carcinoma patients. The authors made TCR beta cDNA from approximately 500 ng total RNA with a constant-region primer. Libraries of TCR beta came from three nested multiplex PCR rounds with slightly modified ARM-PCR. TCRdb analysed the multiplex PCR reads with MiXCR anew, one entry per CDR3 protein. Altogether 45,000 or so distinct CDR3 sequences are present, 75% being singletons, with the ten largest covering around two fifths. This clonotype originated in a woman aged 30 to 39 with primary liver carcinoma and hepatitis B virus infection. The sample taken for sequencing was tumor-adjacent normal liver tissue.

CDR3 loop: CASSQVYGQGGNEQFF. The CDR3 coding sequence is TGCGCCAGCAGCCAAGTCTATGGACAGGGTGGGAATGAGCAGTTCTTC. The J gene is TRBJ2-1, the V gene TRBV4-1; TRBD1 matches 8 bases. The CDR3 contains 16 residues. Germline trimming cut 1 base from V and 7 bases from J; bases unmatched to any gene: 9. The germline gives CDR1 MGHRA, CDR2 YSYEKL.